The subject of this entry is one T cell receptor (beta chain). Its specificity is unknown. CDR3 length equals 13 residues. Looked up from germline, CDR1 is SNHLY and CDR2 is FYNNEI. V was cut by 4 bases and J by 1 base, with 7 bases left in between. These data belong to a study of blood T cells in healthy people across ages. Findings and limits, study-wide: Since the PBMCs were unsorted, naive and antigen-experienced cells could not be conclusively compared.

Primers used in a second PCR of about 6 to 11 cycles were a sample-barcoded 5' primer and a J-beta primer mix. TCRdb ran MiXCR on the 5' RACE reads and lists one entry per CDR3 protein. Of 540,000 or so distinct CDR3 sequences listed, around half are singletons. The TCR sequence derives from a man aged 80 or over in good health. Specimen: blood. The rearrangement uses TRBV2 and TRBJ1-1; no clear D. The CDR3 DNA sequence: TGTGCCAGCAGTGCCCAAGAGAACACTGAAGCTTTCTTT. Translation: CASSAQENTEAFF.